Below are 23 T cell receptor beta chains sequenced from a single sample in a study of blood T cells in healthy people across ages. Combining a sample-barcoded 5' primer with a J-beta primer mix, a second PCR ran for roughly 7 to 11 cycles. MiXCR, applied by TCRdb to the 5' RACE reads, yields one record per CDR3 protein. This table has fewer than 2,000,000 distinct CDR3 sequences, about two fifths appearing once. The specimen sequenced was blood. Receptor source: a human donor in good health.

This chain connects TRBV7-9 to TRBJ1-6; the match to TRBD1 covers 9 bases. The junction had 5 bases not matched to a gene; V was cut back by 5 bases and J by 6 bases. Germline CDR1 is SEHNR and CDR2 is FQNEAQ (reference sequence). This CDR3 is built from 15 residues. The CDR3 is CASSPYRGRNSPLHF. DNA of the CDR3: TGTGCCAGCAGCCCGTACAGGGGGCGTAATTCACCCCTCCACTTT. The full variable domain, with the rest looked up from reference TRBV7-9 and TRBJ1-6, is DTGVSQNPRHKITKRGQNVTFRCDPISEHNRLYWYRQTLGQGPEFLTYFQNEAQLEKSRLLSDRFSAERPKGSFSTLEIQRTEQGDSAMYLCASSPYRGRNSPLHFGNGTRLTVT.

This clonotype has a handful of counts. This sequence joins TRBV4-2 and TRBJ1-2; TRBD1 might be the D (5 bases). Germline CDR1 LGHNA, CDR2 YNFKEQ. With 3 bases removed from V and 0 bases from J, the gap between germline ends came to 17 bases. The CDR3 is made up of 17 amino acids. In DNA, the CDR3 is TGTGCCAGCAGCCAGAGCATGGGACGGTTCTCTAACTATGGCTACACCTTC. Translation gives CASSQSMGRFSNYGYTF.

This clonotype came up many times. The gene calls are TRBV5-1 and TRBJ2-6, with D possibly matching TRBD1 (5 bases). Germline V gene sequence: CDR1 SGHRS, CDR2 YFSETQ. This CDR3 is 19 amino acids long. Trimming removed 6 bases at V and 0 bases at J, with 22 bases between. This chain's CDR3 is CASTTIFTGIISGANVLTF. The CDR3 DNA sequence: TGCGCCAGCACCACTATATTTACAGGCATTATCTCTGGGGCCAACGTCCTGACTTTC.

This rearrangement joins TRBV15 to TRBJ2-3, with D perhaps TRBD1 or TRBD2 (6 bases each). CDR3 length equals 17 residues. With 4 bases removed from V and 5 bases from J, the gap between germline ends came to 22 bases. CDR1 and CDR2 from the germline V gene are LNHNV and YYDKDF (reference sequence). This chain's CDR3 is CATSNRFVGGMRDTQYF. CDR3 sequence (DNA): TGTGCCACCAGCAATCGATTCGTGGGGGGCATGAGAGATACGCAGTATTTT.

The chain combines TRBV9 with TRBJ2-5, with D unresolved. With the DNA end fitting TRBJ2-7 better, the J assignment may be wrong. This CDR3 is built from 14 residues. Germline V gives CDR1 SGDLS, CDR2 YYNGEE. CDR3 in DNA: TGTGCCAGCGGACCCGGGCCAAAAGCAGGCGAGCAGTACTTC. Protein sequence: CASGPGPKAGEQYF.

This chain joins TRBV6-2 or TRBV6-3 and TRBJ2-4, with TRBD2 matching over 13 bases. TRBJ2-5 matches the DNA end more closely, so the J call is doubtful. Germline V gene sequence: CDR1 MNHEY, CDR2 SVGEGT. The CDR3 consists of 20 residues. CDR3 in DNA: TGTGCCAGCAGTTACCCGCCAGGACTAGCGGGGGTCCGCGGTCGGGAGACCCAGTACTTC. This encodes CASSYPPGLAGVRGRETQYF.

The chain recombines TRBV7-7 with TRBJ2-5; D not resolved. The V and J ends lost 5 bases and 2 bases respectively, with 9 bases between them. Per the germline V gene, CDR1 is SSHAT and CDR2 is FNYEAQ (reference sequence). The CDR3 totals 13 residues. The CDR3 DNA is TGTGCCAGCAGCGAAAGTTTTCAAGAGACCCAGTACTTC. This translates into CASSESFQETQYF.

The CDR3: CASSLGVVDHGEEKLFF. CDR3 coding DNA: TGTGCCAGCAGCTTAGGAGTAGTTGACCATGGCGAGGAAAAACTGTTTTTT. The chain is built from TRBV7-9 and TRBJ1-4, with unresolved D. V lost 1 base and J 8 bases, leaving 20 bases between the germline ends. The germline V gene has CDR1 SEHNR and CDR2 FQNEAQ (reference sequence). The CDR3 runs 17 residues.

The chain employs TRBV4-1 and TRBJ1-1; D might be TRBD1 (6 bases). Trimming took 3 bases from V and 7 from J, leaving 15 bases between them. Germline lookup yields CDR1 MGHRA and CDR2 YSYEKL. The CDR3 contains 14 residues. CDR3 sequence: CASSHNQGLREAFF. The CDR3 nucleotides read TGCGCCAGCAGCCACAATCAGGGGCTACGTGAAGCTTTCTTT.

As concerns this clonotype: This may come from a read error, since a much larger clone is one base off. The rearrangement links TRBV7-2 to TRBJ2-3, with D perhaps matching TRBD2 (6 bases). The CDR3 consists of 14 residues. V dropped 5 bases and J dropped 2 bases, with 11 bases sitting between them. Germline V gives CDR1 SGHTA, CDR2 FQGNSA. The CDR3 DNA sequence: TGTGCCAGCAGCATAACGGGAGTCACAGATACGCAGTATTTT. It yields the protein CASSITGVTDTQYF.

V is TRBV5-1 and J is TRBJ2-1; D is tentatively TRBD1 or TRBD2 (5 bases each). The V gene lost 2 bases and the J gene lost 6 bases, with 15 bases spanning the gap. The CDR3 contains 15 residues. The germline gives CDR1 SGHRS, CDR2 YFSETQ. As DNA, the CDR3 is TGCGCCAGCAGCTTAGAGGGGACCCGGGGCAATGAGCAGTTCTTC. It encodes CASSLEGTRGNEQFF.

The chain combines TRBV12-3 or TRBV12-4 with TRBJ2-5, with unresolved D. CDR3 length: 13 residues. V lost 7 bases, J lost 11 bases, and 20 bases lay in between. DNA for the CDR3: TGTGCCAGCATCGGACCCGCAACCAATGAGCAGTACTTC. Translation gives CASIGPATNEQYF.

This chain uses TRBV5-1 with TRBJ2-1, with 11 bases lining up with TRBD2. This CDR3 spans 17 amino acids. The germline CDR1 and CDR2 sequences are SGHRS and YFSETQ. The junction had 12 bases not matched to a gene; V was cut back by 5 bases and J by 5 bases. The CDR3 protein is CASSPIPLAGADNEQFF. DNA of the CDR3: TGCGCCAGCAGTCCCATCCCACTAGCGGGGGCTGACAATGAGCAGTTCTTC.

This clonotype was seen only a few times. The V call is TRBV7-8, the J call TRBJ1-3; a weak D match, TRBD1 (5 bases). Trimming left V 4 bases short and J 0 bases short, with 13 bases between. CDR3 length: 16 amino acids. CDR1 SGHVS and CDR2 FQNEAQ come from the germline V gene. The CDR3 DNA is TGTGCCAGCAGCTGGTGGGCAGGGAGCTCTGGAAACACCATATATTTT. Its protein product is CASSWWAGSSGNTIYF.

In this sample, this clonotype turned up many times. The V call is TRBV4-3, the J call TRBJ2-1, with D possibly TRBD1 on 6 matching bases. The germline V and J ends were trimmed by 0 bases and 4 bases, with 10 bases remaining between them. The CDR3 has 15 amino acids. The germline CDR1 and CDR2 sequences are LGHNA and YSLEER. The CDR3 spells CASSQERQAYNEQFF. For the CDR3, the DNA is TGCGCCAGCAGCCAAGAGAGACAGGCTTACAATGAGCAGTTCTTC.

The genes are TRBV4-2 and TRBJ1-1, with a weak D call TRBD1 (5 bases). Germline assignment: CDR1 LGHNA and CDR2 YNFKEQ. Trimming removed 1 base at V and 7 bases at J, with 13 bases between. The CDR3 contains 14 residues. CDR3 region: CASSQVGVRVEAFF. CDR3 nucleotide sequence: TGTGCCAGCAGCCAAGTAGGGGTTCGGGTTGAAGCTTTCTTT.

Concerning this clonotype: One junction end disagrees with the germline gene, perhaps due to a read error. V and J are TRBV9 and TRBJ2-3; weak D call: TRBD1 (5 bases). CDR3 size: 16 residues. Germline CDR1 reads SGDLS; CDR2 reads YYNGEE. The CDR3 DNA reads as TGTGCCGGCAGCGTAACCGATGACAGCCACACAGATACGCAGTATTTT. Translation gives CAGSVTDDSHTDTQYF.

This clonotype turned up a few times. The CDR3 reads CASSFQGGGPNNEQFF. CDR3 DNA: TGTGCCAGCAGTTTTCAAGGCGGGGGCCCCAACAATGAGCAGTTCTTC. The chain recombines TRBV12-3 or TRBV12-4 with TRBJ2-1; maybe TRBD2 (7 bases). The CDR3 length is 16 residues. V was cut by 3 bases and J by 5 bases, with 17 bases left in between.

This clonotype was recorded a few times. This sequence joins TRBV27 and TRBJ2-3, with TRBD1 as a possible D gene (5 bases). Per the germline V gene, CDR1 is MNHEY and CDR2 is SMNVEV (reference sequence). The V end lost 7 bases, the J end lost 3 bases, and 17 bases lay between the germline ends. This CDR3 comprises 15 residues. CDR3 DNA sequence: TGTGCCAGCACACCTCAGGGAATGGGGACAGATACGCAGTATTTT. It yields the protein CASTPQGMGTDTQYF.

This chain connects TRBV20-1 to TRBJ1-5, with a tentative D call TRBD1 (6 bases). This CDR3 has 14 residues. The germline V gene encodes CDR1 DFQATT and CDR2 SNEGSKA (reference sequence). V lost 2 bases, J lost 3 bases, and 11 bases lay in between. The CDR3 nucleotides read TGCAGTGCTAGATCGGACAGATTCAATCAGCCCCAGCATTTT. Translating it yields CSARSDRFNQPQHF.

CDR3 region: CASSQARDRYLYGYTF. In nucleotides, the CDR3 is TGCGCCAGCAGCCAAGCCCGGGACAGGTACCTCTATGGCTACACCTTC. The chain joins TRBV4-3 to TRBJ1-2; TRBD1 aligns across 8 bases. Germline CDR1 LGHNA, CDR2 YSLEER. The V gene end was trimmed by 1 base and the J gene end by 4 bases; junction bases not matched to a gene: 8. This CDR3 is 16 amino acids long.

V and J are TRBV20-1 and TRBJ1-1, with TRBD1 matching over 7 bases. CDR1 is DFQATT and CDR2 is SNEGSKA in the germline V gene (reference sequence). CDR3 length equals 15 residues. The CDR3 protein is CSGHSGQLMNTEAFF. The CDR3 DNA sequence: TGCAGCGGCCATTCGGGACAGCTCATGAACACTGAAGCTTTCTTT.

Ten or more counts support this clonotype. The V call is TRBV6-2 or TRBV6-3, the J call TRBJ2-7; D is possibly TRBD2 (5 bases). Trimming cost V 2 bases and J 6 bases, with 5 bases left between them. Germline V gives CDR1 MNHEY, CDR2 SVGEGT. The CDR3 contains 11 residues. The CDR3 region is CASSYGGEQYF. CDR3 DNA: TGTGCCAGCAGTTACGGAGGCGAGCAGTACTTC.